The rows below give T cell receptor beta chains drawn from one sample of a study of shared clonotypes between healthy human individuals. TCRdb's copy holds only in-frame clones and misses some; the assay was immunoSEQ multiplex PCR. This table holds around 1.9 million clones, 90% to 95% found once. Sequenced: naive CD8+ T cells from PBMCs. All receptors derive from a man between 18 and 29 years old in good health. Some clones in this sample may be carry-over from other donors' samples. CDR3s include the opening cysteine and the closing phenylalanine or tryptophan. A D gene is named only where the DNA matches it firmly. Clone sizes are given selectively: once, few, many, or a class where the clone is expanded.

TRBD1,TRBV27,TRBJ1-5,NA,TGTGCCAGCAGTCCCGGACAGGGGGGGCCGAGCAATCAGCCCCAGCATTTT,CASSPGQGGPSNQPQHF
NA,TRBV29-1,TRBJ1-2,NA,TGCAGCGTTGAGGGACGGACCTATGGCTACACCTTC,CSVEGRTYGYTF
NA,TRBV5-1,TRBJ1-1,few,TGCGCCAGCAGCTTGGGTTGGGGGCTCCAGAACACTGAAGCTTTCTTT,CASSLGWGLQNTEAFF
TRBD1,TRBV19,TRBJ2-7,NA,TGTGCCAGTAGGGGGACAGGGGGTTCCTACGAGCAGTACTTC,CASRGTGGSYEQYF
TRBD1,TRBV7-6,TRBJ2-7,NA,TGTGCCAGCAGTCCCCCTCGGGGACAGCCCCGATTC,CASSPPRGQPRF
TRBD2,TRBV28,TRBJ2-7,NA,TGTGCCAGCAGTTTTAGGTCTAGCGGGAGCTACGAGCAGTACTTC,CASSFRSSGSYEQYF
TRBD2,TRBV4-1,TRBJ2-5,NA,TGCGCCAGCAGCCAATGGGCGGGGGGGGAGACCCAGTACTTC,CASSQWAGGETQYF
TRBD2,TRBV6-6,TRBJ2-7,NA,TGTGCCAGCAACCCCGGGACTAGCGGGAACGAGCAGTACTTC,CASNPGTSGNEQYF
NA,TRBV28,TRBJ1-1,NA,TGTGCCAGCAGTTCCCGGGGGGGAAGGACTGAAGCTTTCTTT,CASSSRGGRTEAFF
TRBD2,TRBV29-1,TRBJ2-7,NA,TGCAGCGTCGGGACTAGCAATATCTACGAGCAGTACTTC,CSVGTSNIYEQYF
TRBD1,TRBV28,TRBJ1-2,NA,TGTGCCAGCAGGGTCAATGGATTAAGGGGGCATGGCTACACCTTC,CASRVNGLRGHGYTF
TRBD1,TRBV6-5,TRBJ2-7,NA,TGTGCCAGCAGACGGACAGGGGACGAGCAGTACTTC,CASRRTGDEQYF
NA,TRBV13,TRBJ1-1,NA,TGTGCCAGCAGCTTAGAGCGGGGGAACACTGAAGCTTTCTTT,CASSLERGNTEAFF
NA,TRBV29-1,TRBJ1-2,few,TGCAGCGTTGTAGATGGCTACACCTTC,CSVVDGYTF
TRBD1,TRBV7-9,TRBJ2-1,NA,TGTGCCAGCAGCCATGCTGGGGACAGGGGATTCCCGTGTGAGCAGTTCTTC,CASSHAGDRGFPCEQFF
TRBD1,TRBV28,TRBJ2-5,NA,TGTGCCAGCAGTTTGTCAGGGGGCGAGGGGGAGACCCAGTACTTC,CASSLSGGEGETQYF
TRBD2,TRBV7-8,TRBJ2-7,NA,TGTGCCAGCAGCTTAGATCGGGGGGTCTCCGACGAGCAGTACTTC,CASSLDRGVSDEQYF
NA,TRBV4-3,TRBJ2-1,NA,TGCGCCAGCAGCCAACAGGAGATTGAGGCCTACAATGAGCAGTTCTTC,CASSQQEIEAYNEQFF
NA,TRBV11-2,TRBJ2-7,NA,TGTGCCAGCAGCTTATACAGCTCCTACGAGCAGTACTTC,CASSLYSSYEQYF
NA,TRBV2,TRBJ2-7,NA,TGTGCCAGCAGTTACCCCCCCGGGGGCTTCAACGAGCAGTACTTC,CASSYPPGGFNEQYF
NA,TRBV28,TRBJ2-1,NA,TGTGCCAGCAGTTTAAGTGCGGGGACATACAATGAGCAGTTCTTC,CASSLSAGTYNEQFF
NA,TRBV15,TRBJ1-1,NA,TGTGCCACCAGCACGACAAGGGGGTTCGGTGAAGCTTTCTTT,CATSTTRGFGEAFF
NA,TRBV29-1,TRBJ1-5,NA,TGCAGCGTTGTGCGAGGGGTTCAGCCCCAGCATTTT,CSVVRGVQPQHF
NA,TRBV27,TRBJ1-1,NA,TGTGCCAGCAGACCTGGAGTCAACACTGAAGCTTTCTTT,CASRPGVNTEAFF
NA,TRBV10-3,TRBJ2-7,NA,TGTGCCATCAGTGAATCCAGGGGCGAGCAGTACTTC,CAISESRGEQYF
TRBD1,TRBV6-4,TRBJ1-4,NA,TGTGCCAGCCTTCGACAGGGGCTTGAAAAACTGTTTTTT,CASLRQGLEKLFF
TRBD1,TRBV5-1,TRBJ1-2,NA,TGCGCCAGCAGCTTGGTGGGACAGGGTACCTATGGCTACACCTTC,CASSLVGQGTYGYTF
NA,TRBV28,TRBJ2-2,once,TGTGCCAGCAGTTTAAGGGACACCGGGGAGCTGTTTTTT,CASSLRDTGELFF
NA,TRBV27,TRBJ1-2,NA,TGTGCCAGCAGTTTGAGGTCCCCTAACTATGGCTACACCTTC,CASSLRSPNYGYTF
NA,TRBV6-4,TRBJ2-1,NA,TGTGCCAGCAGTGACACTAGACGACCCGGGCCCACTGAGCAGTTCTTC,CASSDTRRPGPTEQFF
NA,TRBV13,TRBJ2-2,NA,TGTGCCAGCAGCTTATCCCTCACCGGGGAGCTGTTTTTT,CASSLSLTGELFF
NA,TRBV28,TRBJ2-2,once,TGTGCCAGCAGCTCGAGAAAGCTGCAGGGGCCCGGGGAGCTGTTTTTT,CASSSRKLQGPGELFF